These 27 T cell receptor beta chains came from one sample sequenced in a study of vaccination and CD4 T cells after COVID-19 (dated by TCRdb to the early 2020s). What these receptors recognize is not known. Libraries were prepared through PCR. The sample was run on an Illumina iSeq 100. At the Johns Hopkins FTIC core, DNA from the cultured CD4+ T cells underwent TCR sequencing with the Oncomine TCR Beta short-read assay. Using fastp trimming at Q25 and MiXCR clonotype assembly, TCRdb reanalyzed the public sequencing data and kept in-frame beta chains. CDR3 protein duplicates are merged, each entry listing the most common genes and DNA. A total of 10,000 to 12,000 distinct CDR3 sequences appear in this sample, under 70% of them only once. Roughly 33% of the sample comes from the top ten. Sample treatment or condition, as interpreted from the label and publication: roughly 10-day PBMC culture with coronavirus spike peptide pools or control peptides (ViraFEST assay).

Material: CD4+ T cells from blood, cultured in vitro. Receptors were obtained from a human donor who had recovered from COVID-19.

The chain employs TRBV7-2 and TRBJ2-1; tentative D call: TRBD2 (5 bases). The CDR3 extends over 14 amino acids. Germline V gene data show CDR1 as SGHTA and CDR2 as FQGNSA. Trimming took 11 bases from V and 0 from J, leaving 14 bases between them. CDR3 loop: CAAEGFNSYNEQFF. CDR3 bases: TGTGCCGCAGAGGGCTTTAACTCCTACAATGAGCAGTTCTTC.

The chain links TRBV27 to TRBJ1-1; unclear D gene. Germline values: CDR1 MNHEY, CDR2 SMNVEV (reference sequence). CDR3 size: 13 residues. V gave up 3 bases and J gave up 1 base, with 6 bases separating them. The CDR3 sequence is CASSFSPNTEAFF. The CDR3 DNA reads TGTGCCAGCAGTTTTAGCCCGAACACTGAAGCTTTCTTT.

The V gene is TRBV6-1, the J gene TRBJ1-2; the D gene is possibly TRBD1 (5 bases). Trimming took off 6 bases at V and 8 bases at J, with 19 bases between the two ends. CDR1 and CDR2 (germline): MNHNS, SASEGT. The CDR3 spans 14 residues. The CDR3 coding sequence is TGTGCCAGCAGGGGACTAGAGGGGAGGGGAGGCTACACCTTC. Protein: CASRGLEGRGGYTF.

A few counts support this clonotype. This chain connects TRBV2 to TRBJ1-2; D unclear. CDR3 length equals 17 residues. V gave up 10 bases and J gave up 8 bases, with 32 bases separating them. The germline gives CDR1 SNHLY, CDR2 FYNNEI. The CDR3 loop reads CATHLTGPGPPPGGYTF. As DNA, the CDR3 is TGTGCCACCCACTTAACTGGGCCCGGACCCCCCCCGGGGGGCTACACCTTC.

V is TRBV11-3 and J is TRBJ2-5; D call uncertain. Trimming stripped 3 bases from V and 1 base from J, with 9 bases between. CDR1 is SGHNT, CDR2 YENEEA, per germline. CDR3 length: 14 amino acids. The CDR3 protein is CASSLGRIQETQYF. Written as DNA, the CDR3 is TGTGCCAGCAGCTTGGGTCGAATCCAAGAGACCCAGTACTTC.

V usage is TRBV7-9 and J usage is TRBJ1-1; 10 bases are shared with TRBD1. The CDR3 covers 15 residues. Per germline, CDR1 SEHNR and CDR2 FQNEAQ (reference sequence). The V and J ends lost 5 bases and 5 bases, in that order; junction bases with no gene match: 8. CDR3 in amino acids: CASSATRTGGTEAFF. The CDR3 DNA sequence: TGTGCCAGCAGCGCCACCCGGACAGGGGGTACTGAAGCTTTCTTT.

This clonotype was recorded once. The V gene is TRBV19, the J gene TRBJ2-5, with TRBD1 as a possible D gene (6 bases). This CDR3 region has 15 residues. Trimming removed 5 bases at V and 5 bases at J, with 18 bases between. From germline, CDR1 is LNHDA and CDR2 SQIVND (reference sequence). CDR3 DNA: TGTGCCAGTAGTGTTGGGGGCAGAGGGCTGGAGACCCAGTACTTC. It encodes CASSVGGRGLETQYF. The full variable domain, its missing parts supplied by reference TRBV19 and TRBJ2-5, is DGGITQSPKYLFRKEGQNVTLSCEQNLNHDAMYWYRQDPGQGLRLIYYSQIVNDFQKGDIAEGYSVSREKKESFPLTVTSAQKNPTAFYLCASSVGGRGLETQYFGPGTRLLVL.

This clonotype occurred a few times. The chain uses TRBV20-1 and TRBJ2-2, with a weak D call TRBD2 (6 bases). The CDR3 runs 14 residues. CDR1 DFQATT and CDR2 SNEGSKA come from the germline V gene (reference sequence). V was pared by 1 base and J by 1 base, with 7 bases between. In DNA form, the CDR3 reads TGCAGTGCTAGAGGACTAGAGAACACCGGGGAGCTGTTTTTT. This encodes CSARGLENTGELFF.

The CDR3 sequence: CASSPQVKGPAEQYF. The CDR3 coding sequence is TGTGCCAGCAGTCCTCAAGTGAAAGGTCCGGCCGAGCAGTACTTC. The chain has TRBV6-1 and TRBJ2-7, with no clear D. V lost 5 bases and J lost 6, with 20 bases in between. The CDR3 totals 15 residues. Germline V gives CDR1 MNHNS, CDR2 SASEGT.

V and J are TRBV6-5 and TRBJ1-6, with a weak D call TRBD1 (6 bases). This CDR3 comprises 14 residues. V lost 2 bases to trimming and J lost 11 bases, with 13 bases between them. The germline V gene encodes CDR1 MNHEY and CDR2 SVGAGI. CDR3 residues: CASSYAGQSAPLHF. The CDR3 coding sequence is TGTGCCAGCAGTTACGCAGGACAGTCTGCACCCCTCCACTTT.

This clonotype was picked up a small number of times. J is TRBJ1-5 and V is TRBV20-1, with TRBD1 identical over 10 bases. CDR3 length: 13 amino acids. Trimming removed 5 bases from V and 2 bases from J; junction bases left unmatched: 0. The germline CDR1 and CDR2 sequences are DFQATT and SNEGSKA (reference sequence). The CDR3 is CSAGTGGNQPQHF. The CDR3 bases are TGCAGTGCTGGGACAGGGGGCAATCAGCCCCAGCATTTT.

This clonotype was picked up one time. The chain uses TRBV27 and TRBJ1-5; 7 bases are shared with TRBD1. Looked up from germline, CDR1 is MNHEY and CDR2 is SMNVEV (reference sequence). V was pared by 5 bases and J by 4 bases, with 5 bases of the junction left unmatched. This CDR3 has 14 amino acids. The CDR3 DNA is TGTGCCAGCAGTCAGGACAGGTTGAATCAGCCCCAGCATTTT. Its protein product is CASSQDRLNQPQHF.

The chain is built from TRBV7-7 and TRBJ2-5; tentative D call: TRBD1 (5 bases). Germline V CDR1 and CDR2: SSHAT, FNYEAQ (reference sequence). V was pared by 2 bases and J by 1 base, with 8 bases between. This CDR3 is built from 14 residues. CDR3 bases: TGTGCCAGCAGCTTACAGGGAAGCCAAGAGACCCAGTACTTC. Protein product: CASSLQGSQETQYF.

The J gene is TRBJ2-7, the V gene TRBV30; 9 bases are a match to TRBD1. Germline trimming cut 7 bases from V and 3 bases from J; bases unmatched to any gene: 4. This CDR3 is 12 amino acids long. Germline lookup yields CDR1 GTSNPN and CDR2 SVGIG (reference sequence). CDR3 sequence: CASGQGFYEQYF. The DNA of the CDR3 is TGTGCCTCCGGACAGGGGTTCTACGAGCAGTACTTC.

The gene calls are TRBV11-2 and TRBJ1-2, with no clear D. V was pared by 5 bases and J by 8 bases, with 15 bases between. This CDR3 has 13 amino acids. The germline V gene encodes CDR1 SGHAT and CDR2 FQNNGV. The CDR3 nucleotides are TGTGCCAGCAGCCCAGGACGTTCGAGGGGCTACACCTTC. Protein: CASSPGRSRGYTF.

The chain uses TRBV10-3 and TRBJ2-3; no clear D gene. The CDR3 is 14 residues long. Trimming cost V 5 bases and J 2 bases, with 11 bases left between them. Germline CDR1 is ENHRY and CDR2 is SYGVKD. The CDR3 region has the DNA TGTGCCATCAGTAGGGCCTCGGCCACAGATACGCAGTATTTT. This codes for CAISRASATDTQYF.

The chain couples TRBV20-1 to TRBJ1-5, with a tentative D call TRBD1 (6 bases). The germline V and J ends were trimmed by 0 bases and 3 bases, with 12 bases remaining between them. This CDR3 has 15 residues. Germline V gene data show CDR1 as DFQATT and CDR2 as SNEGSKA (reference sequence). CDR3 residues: CSARDSGDTNQPQHF. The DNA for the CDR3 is TGCAGTGCTAGAGATTCGGGGGACACCAATCAGCCCCAGCATTTT.

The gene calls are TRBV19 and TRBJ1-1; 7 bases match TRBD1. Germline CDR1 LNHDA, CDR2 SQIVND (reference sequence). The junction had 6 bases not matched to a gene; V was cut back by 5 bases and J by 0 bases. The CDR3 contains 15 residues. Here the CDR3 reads CASSDRTGLNTEAFF. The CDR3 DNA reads TGTGCCAGTAGTGACCGGACAGGTTTGAACACTGAAGCTTTCTTT. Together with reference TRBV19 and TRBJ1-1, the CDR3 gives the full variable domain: DGGITQSPKYLFRKEGQNVTLSCEQNLNHDAMYWYRQDPGQGLRLIYYSQIVNDFQKGDIAEGYSVSREKKESFPLTVTSAQKNPTAFYLCASSDRTGLNTEAFFGQGTRLTVV.

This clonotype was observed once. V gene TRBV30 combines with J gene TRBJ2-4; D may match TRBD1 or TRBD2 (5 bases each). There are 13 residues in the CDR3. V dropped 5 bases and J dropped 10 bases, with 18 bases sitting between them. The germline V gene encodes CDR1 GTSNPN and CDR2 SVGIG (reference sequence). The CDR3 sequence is CAWGDGITPIQYF. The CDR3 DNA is TGTGCCTGGGGGGACGGAATTACACCGATTCAGTACTTC.

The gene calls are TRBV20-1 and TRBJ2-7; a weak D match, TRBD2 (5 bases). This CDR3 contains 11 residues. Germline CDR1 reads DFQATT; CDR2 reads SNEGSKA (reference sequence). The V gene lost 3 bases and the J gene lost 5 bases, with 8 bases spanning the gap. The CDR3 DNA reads TGCAGTGCTAGTCCCGGGGACGAGCAGTACTTC. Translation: CSASPGDEQYF.

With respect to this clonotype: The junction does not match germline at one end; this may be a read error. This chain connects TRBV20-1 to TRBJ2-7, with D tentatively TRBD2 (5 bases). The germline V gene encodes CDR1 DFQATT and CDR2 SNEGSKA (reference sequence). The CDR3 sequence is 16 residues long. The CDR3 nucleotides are TGCAGTGCTAGCCCGTCCCACATCGGGGATTCCTACGGGCAGTACTTC. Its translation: CSASPSHIGDSYGQYF.

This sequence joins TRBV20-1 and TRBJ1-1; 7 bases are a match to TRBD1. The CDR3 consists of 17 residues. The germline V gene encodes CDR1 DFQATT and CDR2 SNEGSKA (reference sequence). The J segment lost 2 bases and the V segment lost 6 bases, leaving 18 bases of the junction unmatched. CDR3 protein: CSASPGTVLSFNTEAFF. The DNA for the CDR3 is TGCAGTGCCTCGCCGGGGACAGTACTGTCTTTTAACACTGAAGCTTTCTTT.

In nucleotides, the CDR3 is TGTGCCAGCAGCAAAAGTGGGAATCAGCCCCAGCATTTT. As protein: CASSKSGNQPQHF. The J gene is TRBJ1-5, the V gene TRBV7-9; D is unclear. CDR1 is SEHNR and CDR2 is FQNEAQ in the germline V gene (reference sequence). Deletions cut 5 bases from V and 4 bases from J, with 9 bases between. This CDR3 comprises 13 residues.

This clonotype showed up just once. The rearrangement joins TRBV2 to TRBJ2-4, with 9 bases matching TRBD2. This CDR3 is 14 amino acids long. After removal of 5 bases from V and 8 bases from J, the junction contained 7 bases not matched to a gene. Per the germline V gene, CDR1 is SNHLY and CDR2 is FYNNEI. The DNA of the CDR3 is TGTGCCAGCAGTCCTTTAGCGGGAGTGCACATTCAGTACTTC. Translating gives CASSPLAGVHIQYF.

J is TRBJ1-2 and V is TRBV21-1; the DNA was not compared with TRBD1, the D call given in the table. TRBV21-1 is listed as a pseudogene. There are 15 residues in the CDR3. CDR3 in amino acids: CASAGTGGHFYGYTF. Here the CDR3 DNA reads TGTGCCAGCGCCGGGACAGGGGGCCATTTCTATGGCTACACCTTC.

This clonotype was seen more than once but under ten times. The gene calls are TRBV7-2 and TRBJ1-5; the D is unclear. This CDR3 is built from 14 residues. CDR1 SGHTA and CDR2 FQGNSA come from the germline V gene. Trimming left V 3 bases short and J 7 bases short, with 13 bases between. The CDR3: CASSFPGNWQPQHF. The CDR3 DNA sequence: TGTGCCAGCAGCTTCCCTGGTAATTGGCAGCCCCAGCATTTT.

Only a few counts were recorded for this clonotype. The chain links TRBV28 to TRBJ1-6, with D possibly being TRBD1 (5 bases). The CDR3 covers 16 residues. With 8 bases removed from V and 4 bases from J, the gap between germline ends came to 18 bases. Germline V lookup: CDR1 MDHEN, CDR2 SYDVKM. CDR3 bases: TGTGCCAGCTTACGGACCGTCAAGGGGTATAATTCACCCCTCCACTTT. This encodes CASLRTVKGYNSPLHF.